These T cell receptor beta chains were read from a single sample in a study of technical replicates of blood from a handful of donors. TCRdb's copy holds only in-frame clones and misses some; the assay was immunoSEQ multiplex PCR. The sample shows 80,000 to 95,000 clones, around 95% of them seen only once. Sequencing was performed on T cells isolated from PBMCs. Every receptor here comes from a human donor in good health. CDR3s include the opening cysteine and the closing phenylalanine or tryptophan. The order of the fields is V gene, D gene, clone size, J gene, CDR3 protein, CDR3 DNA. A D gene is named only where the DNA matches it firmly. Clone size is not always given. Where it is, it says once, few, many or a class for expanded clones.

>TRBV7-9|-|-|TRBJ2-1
CASSLGRNEQFF
TGTGCCAGCAGCTTAGGCCGGAATGAGCAGTTCTTC
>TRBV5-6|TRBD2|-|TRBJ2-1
CASSPALAGGFNEQFF
TGTGCCAGCAGCCCCGCCCTAGCGGGGGGTTTCAATGAGCAGTTCTTC
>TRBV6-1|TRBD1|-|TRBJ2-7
CASSEFGQGVYEQYF
TGTGCCAGCAGTGAGTTCGGGCAGGGGGTCTACGAGCAGTACTTC
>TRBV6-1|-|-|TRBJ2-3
CASSEGTGLTDTQYF
TGTGCCAGCAGTGAAGGCACAGGTTTGACAGATACGCAGTATTTT
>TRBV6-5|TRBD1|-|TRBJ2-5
CASSLQGAAAQYF
TGTGCCAGCAGTCTACAGGGGGCGGCCGCCCAGTACTTC
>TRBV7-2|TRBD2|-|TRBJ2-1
CASSLGLAGGVGQFF
TGTGCCAGCAGCTTAGGACTAGCGGGAGGGGTCGGGCAGTTCTTC
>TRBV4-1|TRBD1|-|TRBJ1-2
CASSQGTGGNPNYGYTF
TGCGCCAGCAGCCAAGGGACAGGGGGCAACCCTAACTATGGCTACACCTTC
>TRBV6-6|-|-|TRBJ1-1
CASSSIRGMNTEAFF
TGTGCCAGCAGTTCGATCAGGGGCATGAACACTGAAGCTTTCTTT
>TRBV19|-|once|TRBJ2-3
CASAFTVGRHTDTQYF
TGTGCCAGTGCCTTCACGGTGGGCAGGCACACAGATACGCAGTATTTT
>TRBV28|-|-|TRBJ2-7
CASSLSPTYEQYF
TGTGCCAGCAGTTTGTCACCCACTTACGAGCAGTACTTC
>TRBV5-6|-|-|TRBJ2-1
CASSLTEPLLYNEQFF
TGTGCCAGCAGCTTAACCGAACCTCTACTCTACAATGAGCAGTTCTTC
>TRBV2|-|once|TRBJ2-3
CASSERGLADTQYF
TGTGCCAGCAGTGAGCGGGGTCTGGCAGATACGCAGTATTTT
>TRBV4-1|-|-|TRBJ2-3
CASSPGSTDTQYF
TGCGCCAGCAGCCCTGGGAGTACAGATACGCAGTATTTT
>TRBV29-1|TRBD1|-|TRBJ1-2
CSVATGVVYGYTF
TGCAGCGTTGCGACAGGGGTCGTCTATGGCTACACCTTC
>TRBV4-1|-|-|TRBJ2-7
CASSQSTLPYTGLPYEQYF
TGCGCCAGCAGCCAATCGACCCTCCCCTACACTGGGCTGCCCTACGAGCAGTACTTC
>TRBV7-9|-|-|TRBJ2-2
CASSLISVHTGELFF
TGTGCCAGCAGCTTAATTAGCGTGCACACCGGGGAGCTGTTTTTT
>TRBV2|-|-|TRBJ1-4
CASSVGGATNEKLFF
TGTGCCAGCAGTGTAGGAGGGGCAACTAATGAAAAACTGTTTTTT
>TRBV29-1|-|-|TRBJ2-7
CSVHGLQGLSYEQYF
TGCAGCGTGCATGGCCTACAGGGTCTCTCCTACGAGCAGTACTTC
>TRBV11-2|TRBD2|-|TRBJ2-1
CASSTGTSGRAEQFF
TGTGCCAGCAGCACCGGGACTAGCGGGAGGGCCGAGCAGTTCTTC
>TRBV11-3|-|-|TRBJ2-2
CASSSLDRDLTGELFF
TGTGCCAGCAGCTCCCTCGACCGGGATCTCACCGGGGAGCTGTTTTTT
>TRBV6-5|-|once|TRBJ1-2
CASSYSGHNYGYTF
TGTGCCAGCAGTTACTCGGGACATAACTATGGCTACACCTTC
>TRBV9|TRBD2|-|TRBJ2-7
CASSHSGTSGGNSYEQYF
TGTGCCAGCAGCCATTCCGGGACTAGCGGGGGGAACTCCTACGAGCAGTACTTC
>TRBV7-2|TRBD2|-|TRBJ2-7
CASSQVSSGDEQYF
TGTGCCAGCAGCCAGGTGTCTAGCGGCGACGAGCAGTACTTC
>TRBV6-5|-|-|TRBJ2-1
CASSPFTRYNEQFF
TGTGCCAGCAGTCCCTTCACTCGCTACAATGAGCAGTTCTTC
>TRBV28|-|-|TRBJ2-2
CASTLGSSNTGELFF
TGTGCCAGCACCCTGGGCAGCTCGAACACCGGGGAGCTGTTTTTT
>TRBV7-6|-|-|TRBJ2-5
CASSLGVQEQETQYF
TGTGCCAGCAGCTTAGGGGTACAGGAACAAGAGACCCAGTACTTC
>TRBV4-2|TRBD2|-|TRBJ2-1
CASSQQPGLVNEQFF
TGTGCCAGCAGCCAACAACCGGGACTAGTCAATGAGCAGTTCTTC
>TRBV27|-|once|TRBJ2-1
CASSFLDFSNEQFF
TGTGCCAGCAGTTTTTTAGACTTCAGCAATGAGCAGTTCTTC